Listed below are T cell receptor beta chains from one sample, sequenced in a study of CD8+ T cells in alopecia areata. Profiling relied on immunoSEQ multiplex PCR, and the TCRdb table lists in-frame clones only, not all of them. The table includes approximately 280,000 clones, 58% detected once. Sequencing used CD4+ T cells sorted from blood, obtained at week 24, from a patient treated with tofacitinib. Receptors originate from a human donor with alopecia areata. Each CDR3 is given with its conserved first and last residue. The order of the fields is V gene, D gene, clone size, J gene, CDR3 DNA, CDR3 protein. D genes are given only for firm matches. Where a row states a size, it is once, few, many or the class of an expanded clone; other rows omit it.

V gene: TRBV10-3; D gene: NA; clone size: NA; J gene: TRBJ1-1; CDR3 DNA: TGTGCCACTCGGGGAGGGCAGGGAACCACTGAAGCTTTCTTT; CDR3 protein: CATRGGQGTTEAFF
V gene: TRBV4-1; D gene: NA; clone size: NA; J gene: TRBJ2-1; CDR3 DNA: TGCGCCAGCAGCCAAGCAGGGAATGAGCAGTTCTTC; CDR3 protein: CASSQAGNEQFF
V gene: TRBV30; D gene: TRBD1; clone size: NA; J gene: TRBJ1-1; CDR3 DNA: TGTGCCTGGAGTGTAAGACAGGGAGACACTGAAGCTTTCTTT; CDR3 protein: CAWSVRQGDTEAFF
V gene: TRBV7-9; D gene: NA; clone size: NA; J gene: TRBJ2-3; CDR3 DNA: TGTGCCAGCAGCTTCAAATTCGGACAGGGAGGGACAGATACGCAGTATTTT; CDR3 protein: CASSFKFGQGGTDTQYF
V gene: TRBV2; D gene: TRBD1; clone size: few; J gene: TRBJ1-2; CDR3 DNA: TGTGCCAGCAGTGAATCTAACAGGGGTTCGCGGGGCTACACCTTC; CDR3 protein: CASSESNRGSRGYTF
V gene: TRBV9; D gene: NA; clone size: NA; J gene: TRBJ1-1; CDR3 DNA: TGTGCCAGCAGCGTAGGAGACAGACAGCGGGGCACTGAAGCTTTCTTT; CDR3 protein: CASSVGDRQRGTEAFF
V gene: TRBV21-1; D gene: NA; clone size: few; J gene: TRBJ1-5; CDR3 DNA: TGTGCCAGCAGCTCTCAGCCCCAGCATTTT; CDR3 protein: CASSSQPQHF
V gene: TRBV10-3; D gene: TRBD1; clone size: NA; J gene: TRBJ1-2; CDR3 DNA: TGTGCCATCAGTACGGGGACAGGGGGAAACTATGGCTACACCTTC; CDR3 protein: CAISTGTGGNYGYTF
V gene: TRBV7-2; D gene: NA; clone size: few; J gene: TRBJ1-2; CDR3 DNA: TGTGCCAGCAGCTTAAGGGAGATCGGCTATGGCTACACCTTC; CDR3 protein: CASSLREIGYGYTF
V gene: TRBV30; D gene: NA; clone size: NA; J gene: TRBJ2-2; CDR3 DNA: TGTGCCTGGAGTGTACGGGTCGGGGAGCTGTTTTTT; CDR3 protein: CAWSVRVGELFF
V gene: TRBV29-1; D gene: TRBD2; clone size: NA; J gene: TRBJ2-1; CDR3 DNA: TGCAGCGGCGTCTCTAGGACTAGCGACAATGAGCAGTTCTTC; CDR3 protein: CSGVSRTSDNEQFF
V gene: TRBV27; D gene: NA; clone size: once; J gene: TRBJ1-4; CDR3 DNA: TGTGCCAGCAGTTTAAGCCCTATCCACAGGAAAGAGAATGAAAAACTGTTTTTT; CDR3 protein: CASSLSPIHRKENEKLFF
V gene: TRBV30; D gene: TRBD1; clone size: NA; J gene: TRBJ2-4; CDR3 DNA: TGTGCCTGGAGTGACCGGGACAGGGCCAAAAACATTCAGTACTTC; CDR3 protein: CAWSDRDRAKNIQYF
V gene: TRBV29-1; D gene: NA; clone size: few; J gene: TRBJ1-5; CDR3 DNA: TGCAGCGTTACAGAAGAGGGTGTTAGCAATCAGCCCCAGCATTTT; CDR3 protein: CSVTEEGVSNQPQHF
V gene: TRBV5-6; D gene: TRBD1; clone size: NA; J gene: TRBJ1-5; CDR3 DNA: TGTGCCAGCAGCCCCGGGACAGGGGGCCCCAATCAGCCCCAGCATTTT; CDR3 protein: CASSPGTGGPNQPQHF
V gene: TRBV7-7; D gene: NA; clone size: once; J gene: TRBJ1-2; CDR3 DNA: TGTGCTAGCAGCCCGGGATTCCTCAACTATGGCTACACCTTC; CDR3 protein: CASSPGFLNYGYTF
V gene: TRBV23-1; D gene: TRBD1; clone size: NA; J gene: TRBJ1-5; CDR3 DNA: TGCGCCAGCAGTCACGCGACAGGGGGAAGCAATCAGCCCCAGCATTTT; CDR3 protein: CASSHATGGSNQPQHF
V gene: TRBV20-1; D gene: NA; clone size: few; J gene: TRBJ2-3; CDR3 DNA: TGCAGTGCTGGCCTAGGTTGGGATCGGTATTTT; CDR3 protein: CSAGLGWDRYF
V gene: TRBV15; D gene: NA; clone size: once; J gene: TRBJ1-2; CDR3 DNA: TGTGCCACCAGCAGAGATATGAAGGGCGACTACACCTTC; CDR3 protein: CATSRDMKGDYTF
V gene: TRBV2; D gene: NA; clone size: NA; J gene: TRBJ2-3; CDR3 DNA: TGTGCCAGCCTTGAAATCCTGCTGGGGGATACGCAGTATTTT; CDR3 protein: CASLEILLGDTQYF
V gene: TRBV9; D gene: NA; clone size: NA; J gene: TRBJ2-3; CDR3 DNA: TGTGCCAGCAGCGTTAGTCAGGTGGTCACAGATACGCAGTATTTT; CDR3 protein: CASSVSQVVTDTQYF
V gene: TRBV7-9; D gene: NA; clone size: NA; J gene: TRBJ2-5; CDR3 DNA: TGTGCCAGCAGCTCCACCTCCGGGCTCCAAGAGACCCAGTACTTC; CDR3 protein: CASSSTSGLQETQYF
V gene: TRBV5-6; D gene: NA; clone size: few; J gene: TRBJ2-2; CDR3 DNA: TGTGCCAGCAGCTTATGGACCGGGGAGCTGTTTTTT; CDR3 protein: CASSLWTGELFF
V gene: TRBV30; D gene: TRBD2; clone size: NA; J gene: TRBJ2-1; CDR3 DNA: TGTGCCTGGAGTGTACGCGGGGGGAGGAATGAGCAGTTCTTC; CDR3 protein: CAWSVRGGRNEQFF
V gene: TRBV5-4; D gene: NA; clone size: NA; J gene: TRBJ2-5; CDR3 DNA: TGTGCCAGCAGCTTCCCCGGGACGACCAAGACCCAGTACTTC; CDR3 protein: CASSFPGTTKTQYF
V gene: TRBV7-2; D gene: TRBD1; clone size: NA; J gene: TRBJ1-2; CDR3 DNA: TGTGCCAGCAGCATTCCGGGACAGGGACAGGATGGCTACACCTTC; CDR3 protein: CASSIPGQGQDGYTF
V gene: TRBV30; D gene: NA; clone size: once; J gene: TRBJ1-5; CDR3 DNA: TGTGCCTGGAGTAAGCAGGCCGCGCATTATCAGCCCCAGCATTTT; CDR3 protein: CAWSKQAAHYQPQHF
V gene: TRBV29-1; D gene: NA; clone size: few; J gene: TRBJ2-5; CDR3 DNA: TGCAGCGTTGGGATGGGTCCAGAGACCCAGTACTTC; CDR3 protein: CSVGMGPETQYF
V gene: TRBV29-1; D gene: NA; clone size: NA; J gene: TRBJ2-5; CDR3 DNA: TGCAGCGTCTCATACCCTGGGGAGACCCAGTACTTC; CDR3 protein: CSVSYPGETQYF
V gene: TRBV6-5; D gene: NA; clone size: once; J gene: TRBJ2-5; CDR3 DNA: TGTGCCATCAGTGAGACACAGGAGACCCAGTACTTC; CDR3 protein: CAISETQETQYF
V gene: TRBV30; D gene: TRBD1; clone size: NA; J gene: TRBJ1-1; CDR3 DNA: TGTGCCTGGAGTGCCAGACAGGGTATTGGGTCTGAAGCTTTCTTT; CDR3 protein: CAWSARQGIGSEAFF
V gene: TRBV7-9; D gene: NA; clone size: NA; J gene: TRBJ2-3; CDR3 DNA: TGTGCCAGCAGTCTACAGGAAGATACGCAGTATTTT; CDR3 protein: CASSLQEDTQYF
V gene: TRBV29-1; D gene: TRBD1; clone size: NA; J gene: TRBJ1-2; CDR3 DNA: TGCAGCGGTCATCTACAGGGGTTCTATGGCTACACCTTC; CDR3 protein: CSGHLQGFYGYTF
V gene: TRBV7-2; D gene: TRBD2; clone size: NA; J gene: TRBJ2-3; CDR3 DNA: TGTGCCAGCAGCCCACTAGCGGCTAGCACAGATACGCAGTATTTT; CDR3 protein: CASSPLAASTDTQYF
V gene: TRBV5-6; D gene: NA; clone size: NA; J gene: TRBJ1-1; CDR3 DNA: TGTGCCAGCTCCGTGACAGCGAACACTGAAGCTTTCTTT; CDR3 protein: CASSVTANTEAFF
V gene: TRBV10-3; D gene: NA; clone size: few; J gene: TRBJ1-1; CDR3 DNA: TGTGCCATCAGTGATGGTTTGTCTGTGAACACTGAAGCTTTCTTT; CDR3 protein: CAISDGLSVNTEAFF
V gene: TRBV29-1; D gene: NA; clone size: few; J gene: TRBJ2-1; CDR3 DNA: TGCAGCGTTGTCCTAGGGCAGTCCTACAATGAGCAGTTCTTC; CDR3 protein: CSVVLGQSYNEQFF
V gene: TRBV11-2; D gene: TRBD1; clone size: NA; J gene: TRBJ2-7; CDR3 DNA: TGTGCCAGCAGCTTACCCGGTCCGCGACAGGGGATCTACGAGCAGTACTTC; CDR3 protein: CASSLPGPRQGIYEQYF
V gene: TRBV7-2; D gene: TRBD1; clone size: NA; J gene: TRBJ2-7; CDR3 DNA: TGTGCCAGCAGCTTAGCAGCAGGGGGATACGAGCAGTACTTC; CDR3 protein: CASSLAAGGYEQYF
V gene: TRBV15; D gene: NA; clone size: NA; J gene: TRBJ2-2; CDR3 DNA: TGTGCCACCAGCAGGGGAACAACCGGGGAGCTGTTTTTT; CDR3 protein: CATSRGTTGELFF
V gene: TRBV4-1; D gene: NA; clone size: NA; J gene: TRBJ2-1; CDR3 DNA: TGCGCCAGCAGCCAAGGACAGCCGTTGACCTACAATGAGCAGTTCTTC; CDR3 protein: CASSQGQPLTYNEQFF
V gene: TRBV4-1; D gene: NA; clone size: few; J gene: TRBJ2-1; CDR3 DNA: TGCGCCAGCAGCCCACAAAAGAGGGTCTCCTACAATGAGCAGTTCTTC; CDR3 protein: CASSPQKRVSYNEQFF
V gene: TRBV7-6; D gene: NA; clone size: NA; J gene: TRBJ1-4; CDR3 DNA: TGTGCCAGCGGCCGACAGATTATTAATGAAAAACTGTTTTTT; CDR3 protein: CASGRQIINEKLFF
V gene: TRBV7-9; D gene: NA; clone size: NA; J gene: TRBJ1-3; CDR3 DNA: TGTGCTTTCCTTCCCCGGAACACCATATATTTT; CDR3 protein: CAFLPRNTIYF
V gene: TRBV14; D gene: NA; clone size: NA; J gene: TRBJ1-5; CDR3 DNA: TGTGCCAGCAGCCAAATTAATCAGCCCCAGCATTTT; CDR3 protein: CASSQINQPQHF
V gene: TRBV6-1; D gene: NA; clone size: once; J gene: TRBJ1-1; CDR3 DNA: TGTGCCAGCAGAGGAACCGAAGTAAAGGGGGCTTTCTTT; CDR3 protein: CASRGTEVKGAFF
V gene: TRBV5-1; D gene: NA; clone size: NA; J gene: TRBJ2-4; CDR3 DNA: TGCGCCAGCAGCTTGGAAGGACAGAAAAACATTCAGTACTTC; CDR3 protein: CASSLEGQKNIQYF
V gene: TRBV30; D gene: NA; clone size: NA; J gene: TRBJ1-5; CDR3 DNA: TGTGCCTGGAGCCCCGGAGACAATCAGCCCCAGCATTTT; CDR3 protein: CAWSPGDNQPQHF
V gene: TRBV9; D gene: TRBD1; clone size: NA; J gene: TRBJ1-2; CDR3 DNA: TGTGCCAGCAGCCCCCGGACAGGGGGGGCCACTTATGGCTATGGCTACACCTTC; CDR3 protein: CASSPRTGGATYGYGYTF